This T cell receptor (beta chain) derives from a study of T cells after yellow fever vaccination. Study information: Libraries from low-cell-number fractions were prepared with the SMART-Seq v4 Ultra Low Input RNA kit. General study results and limits: Highly abundant clonotypes carried over from the bulk population could end up in FACS-sorted repertoires as contaminants. By day 5 rather than day 15, the secondary response had peaked, though it was weaker.

This clonotype was counted at least ten times. What it recognizes is unknown. A universal primer site and UMIs were added as TCR cDNA was made by 5'RACE template switching. TCRdb reprocessed the 5' RACE reads with MiXCR, giving one entry per CDR3 protein. The table has 200,000 to 300,000 distinct CDR3 sequences, roughly 3.5% seen once. The length of the CDR3 is 14 residues. Trimming took off 1 base at V and 1 base at J, with 7 bases between the two ends. Germline-derived CDR1 and CDR2 are SQVTM and ANQGSEA. Here the sequenced sample was PBMCs, taken 15 days after the yellow fever booster vaccination. The V gene is TRBV29-1, the J gene TRBJ1-4, with D possibly TRBD1 on 5 matching bases. This clonotype was obtained from a young man who received the YFV17D yellow fever vaccine. The CDR3 DNA reads TGCAGCGTTGAAGGGAGGGGAACTAATGAAAAACTGTTTTTT. Its protein product is CSVEGRGTNEKLFF. The full variable domain, in which reference TRBV29-1 and TRBJ1-4 provide the parts outside the CDR3, is SAVISQKPSRDICQRGTSLTIQCQVDSQVTMMFWYRQQPGQSLTLIATANQGSEATYESGFVIDKFPISRPNLTFSTLTVSNMSPEDSSIYLCSVEGRGTNEKLFFGSGTQLSVL.